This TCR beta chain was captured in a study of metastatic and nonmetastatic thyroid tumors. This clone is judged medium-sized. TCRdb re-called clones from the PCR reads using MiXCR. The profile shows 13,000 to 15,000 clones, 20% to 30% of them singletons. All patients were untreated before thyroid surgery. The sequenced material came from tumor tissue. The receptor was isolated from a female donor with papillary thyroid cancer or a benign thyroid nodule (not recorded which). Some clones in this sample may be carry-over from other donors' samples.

CDR3 sequence: CASSPPRGQGGYTF. The CDR3, as DNA: TGTGCCAGCAGTCCCCCCCGGGGGCAAGGAGGCTACACCTTC. The gene calls are TRBV6-1 and TRBJ1-2, with D possibly being TRBD1 (6 bases). Trimming pared 5 bases from V and 8 bases from J, leaving 18 bases between. In germline, CDR1 is MNHNS, CDR2 SASEGT. CDR3 length: 14 amino acids.